This entry lists 3 T cell receptor beta chains sequenced from one sample in a study of spatial heterogeneity in lung cancer. Study-wide results and caveats: Expanded intratumoral alpha and beta TCR counts tracked tumor mutation counts.

The antigens for these receptors are not known. Stated time point: sample taken at primary tumor resection. MiXCR was run by TCRdb on the 5' RACE reads, yielding one entry per CDR3 protein. Of roughly 7,000 distinct CDR3 sequences listed, roughly 13% were seen once; the top ten hold approximately 10%. The sample here was lung tumor tissue, taken at surgery. These receptors all come from a female donor with early-stage non-small cell lung cancer.

This clonotype has a count of ten or more. The chain links TRBV10-3 to TRBJ2-6; D is unclear. This CDR3 has 15 amino acids. The germline V gene encodes CDR1 ENHRY and CDR2 SYGVKD. V lost 4 bases and J 4 bases, leaving 11 bases between the germline ends. The CDR3 here is CAISVGKRGANVLTF. CDR3 in DNA: TGTGCCATCAGTGTAGGGAAACGCGGGGCCAACGTCCTGACTTTC.

This clonotype was seen repeatedly, ten times or more. The chain joins TRBV5-1 to TRBJ1-1, with 7 bases matching TRBD1. Unmatched junction bases numbered 18, after V lost 8 bases and J lost 11 bases. The CDR3 contains 14 residues. Germline-derived CDR1 and CDR2 are SGHRS and YFSETQ. The CDR3 bases are TGCGCCAGTGCTTCAGGAGCACAGGGGAAGAAGGCTTTCTTT. Translation gives CASASGAQGKKAFF.

This clonotype is medium-sized in the sample. The rearrangement links TRBV20-1 to TRBJ2-3; D gene unclear. V lost 3 bases, J lost 6 bases, and 10 bases lay in between. The CDR3 contains 12 residues. Germline CDR1 is DFQATT and CDR2 is SNEGSKA (reference sequence). The CDR3 here is CSASLGFDTQYF. CDR3 DNA: TGCAGTGCTAGTTTGGGATTCGATACGCAGTATTTT.